The 30 T cell receptor beta chains listed next were all sequenced from one sample in a study of T cell responses to AZD1222 COVID-19 vaccine. Sequencing used immunoSEQ multiplex PCR; TCRdb keeps in-frame clones, though not all of them. The table records around 140,000 clones, 80% to 95% of them present only once. Sequenced here: peripheral blood, sampled 28 days after the second AZD1222 dose. These receptors all stem from an adult who received the AZD1222 COVID-19 vaccine.

The J gene is TRBJ1-1, the V gene TRBV5-6; D ambiguous. CDR3 length: 13 residues. Trimming cost V 4 bases and J 0 bases, with 7 bases left between them. CDR1 and CDR2 from the germline V gene are SGHDT and YYEEEE. CDR3 sequence (DNA): TGTGCCAGCAGCGCTTCTATGAACACTGAAGCTTTCTTT. Its protein product is CASSASMNTEAFF.

In the case of this clone: Mismatch with germline at one junction end may stem from a read error. The gene calls are TRBV5-4 and TRBJ1-4, with D hard to call. The germline CDR1 and CDR2 sequences are SGHNT and YYREEE (reference sequence). CDR3 length: 15 residues. The CDR3: CASSSGRADVEKLFF. CDR3 nucleotide sequence: TGTGCTAGCAGCTCGGGCCGGGCCGACGTTGAAAAACTGTTTTTT.

The chain joins TRBV24-1 to TRBJ2-1; D perhaps matches TRBD2 (6 bases). Trimming removed 0 bases from V and 0 bases from J, with 17 bases in between. The length of the CDR3 is 19 residues. Germline loops: CDR1 KGHDR, CDR2 SFDVKD. The CDR3 sequence is CATSDLQSRGRSSYNEQFF. CDR3 DNA sequence: TGTGCCACCAGTGATTTGCAATCGCGGGGACGGAGCTCCTACAATGAGCAGTTCTTC.

This clone was found once. CDR3 nucleotides: TGTGCCAGCTCACCCCGGACAGGGGAAAACATTCAGTACTTC. Translation gives CASSPRTGENIQYF. The rearrangement links TRBV18 to TRBJ2-4; 9 positions match TRBD1. The CDR3 is 14 residues long. From germline, CDR1 is KGHSH and CDR2 LQKENI. The trim removed 3 bases at V and 5 bases at J, leaving 2 bases unmatched.

The V gene is TRBV28, the J gene TRBJ1-2; tentative D call: TRBD1 (5 bases). V lost 1 base, J lost 3 bases, and 18 bases lay in between. The CDR3 runs 17 residues. The germline V gene has CDR1 MDHEN and CDR2 SYDVKM. The CDR3 protein is CASSLYRQWGSDYGYTF. CDR3 coding DNA: TGTGCCAGCAGTTTATACCGCCAATGGGGGTCTGACTATGGCTACACCTTC.

This sequence joins TRBV7-6 and TRBJ1-5; D unresolved. Looked up from germline, CDR1 is SGHVS and CDR2 is FNYEAQ. This CDR3 region has 13 residues. With 0 bases removed from V and 3 bases from J, the gap between germline ends came to 3 bases. The CDR3 here is CASSLAVNQPQHF. The CDR3 bases are TGTGCCAGCAGCTTAGCGGTCAATCAGCCCCAGCATTTT. Looking up the rest from reference TRBV7-6 and TRBJ1-5 gives the full variable domain: GAGVSQSPRYKVTKRGQDVALRCDPISGHVSLYWYRQALGQGPEFLTYFNYEAQQDKSGLPNDRFSAERPEGSISTLTIQRTEQRDSAMYRCASSLAVNQPQHFGDGTRLSIL.

This rearrangement joins TRBV6-5 to TRBJ1-6; D not certain. V lost 2 bases and J lost 4, with 6 bases in between. CDR1 MNHEY and CDR2 SVGAGI come from the germline V gene. The CDR3 has 14 residues. CDR3 coding DNA: TGTGCCAGCAGTTACGGGCAGTATAATTCACCCCTCCACTTT. Translated: CASSYGQYNSPLHF.

V gene TRBV28 combines with J gene TRBJ1-3; 8 bases line up with TRBD1. Per germline, CDR1 MDHEN and CDR2 SYDVKM. CDR3 size: 15 residues. The junction had 8 bases not matched to a gene; V was cut back by 6 bases and J by 4 bases. CDR3 protein: CASSDTGGSGNTIYF. Written as DNA, the CDR3 is TGTGCCAGCAGCGATACAGGGGGATCCGGAAACACCATATATTTT.

The rearrangement joins TRBV7-8 to TRBJ1-1; TRBD1 might be the D (5 bases). Trimming removed 2 bases from V and 4 bases from J, with 11 bases in between. Germline loops: CDR1 SGHVS, CDR2 FQNEAQ. The CDR3 contains 14 residues. Here the CDR3 DNA reads TGTGCCAGCAGCTTAACTCAGGGACCCACTGAAGCTTTCTTT. Protein product: CASSLTQGPTEAFF.

J is TRBJ1-2 and V is TRBV5-5; weak D call: TRBD1 (5 bases). The V end was cut by 0 bases, the J end by 7 bases, with 16 bases between. In germline, CDR1 is SGHKS, CDR2 YYEKEE (reference sequence). This CDR3 is built from 15 residues. The CDR3 nucleotides are TGTGCCAGCAGCTTGGTGGAGCACCCCGGGGGTGGCTACACCTTC. It translates to CASSLVEHPGGGYTF.

The rearrangement joins TRBV9 to TRBJ2-6; D is unclear. Trimming left V 5 bases short and J 1 base short, with 10 bases between. The CDR3 covers 15 residues. Germline V gene lookup returns CDR1 SGDLS and CDR2 YYNGEE. The CDR3: CASSRGESGANVLTF. The CDR3 bases are TGTGCCAGCAGTCGAGGCGAATCTGGGGCCAACGTCCTGACTTTC.

The V call is TRBV11-1, the J call TRBJ2-1; D is unclear. The CDR3 loop spans 14 amino acids. Germline loops: CDR1 SGHAT, CDR2 FQDESV (reference sequence). The germline V and J ends were trimmed by 3 bases and 2 bases, with 8 bases remaining between them. CDR3 DNA sequence: TGTGCCAGCAGCTTGTCTGCAGCCTACAATGAGCAGTTCTTC. This codes for CASSLSAAYNEQFF.

The CDR3: CASTEQGSGTEAFF. The CDR3 DNA follows: TGTGCCAGCACCGAACAGGGCAGTGGCACTGAAGCTTTCTTT. This sequence joins TRBV2 and TRBJ1-1, with D tentatively TRBD1 (6 bases). The CDR3 is 14 residues long. Trimming left V 7 bases short and J 4 bases short, with 16 bases between. In germline, CDR1 is SNHLY, CDR2 FYNNEI.

This rearrangement joins TRBV7-9 to TRBJ1-5; tentatively, D is TRBD1 (5 bases). The length of the CDR3 is 15 residues. Germline-derived CDR1 and CDR2 are SEHNR and FQNEAQ (reference sequence). The V end lost 0 bases, the J end lost 6 bases, and 12 bases lay between the germline ends. Here the CDR3 DNA reads TGTGCCAGCAGCTTAGCCGGACACCCGTTTCAGCCCCAGCATTTT. Its translation: CASSLAGHPFQPQHF.

The chain joins TRBV16 to TRBJ2-3; D not resolved. The CDR3 length is 13 residues. Germline-derived CDR1 and CDR2 are KGHSY and FQNENV. The V gene lost 2 bases and the J gene lost 3 bases, with 6 bases spanning the gap. CDR3 residues: CASSQPETDTQYF. In DNA form, the CDR3 reads TGTGCCAGCAGCCAACCAGAAACAGATACGCAGTATTTT.

J is TRBJ1-1 and V is TRBV2; TRBD1 might be the D (6 bases). Trimming removed 9 bases from V and 5 bases from J, with 16 bases in between. The CDR3 length is 13 residues. Germline V gene data show CDR1 as SNHLY and CDR2 as FYNNEI. CDR3 region: CASTQGVETEAFF. The CDR3 bases are TGTGCCAGTACACAGGGAGTCGAGACTGAAGCTTTCTTT.

V usage is TRBV2 and J usage is TRBJ1-3; D possibly corresponds to TRBD1 (5 bases). The ends were cut back, 4 bases at V and 0 bases at J, with 13 bases in the middle. The CDR3 loop spans 16 amino acids. CDR1 SNHLY and CDR2 FYNNEI come from the germline V gene. CDR3 amino acids: CASSAQWGSSGNTIYF. CDR3 bases: TGTGCCAGCAGTGCCCAGTGGGGGAGCTCTGGAAACACCATATATTTT.

J is TRBJ1-2 and V is TRBV6-2 or TRBV6-3; a weak D match, TRBD1 (5 bases). This CDR3 spans 14 amino acids. CDR1 and CDR2 (germline): MNHEY, SVGEGT. V gave up 7 bases and J gave up 1 base, with 13 bases separating them. The CDR3 spells CASNPGDLNYGYTF. For the CDR3, the DNA is TGTGCCAGCAACCCGGGGGACCTTAACTATGGCTACACCTTC.

The CDR3: CASSLARAANEQFF. The CDR3 DNA reads TGCGCCAGCAGCTTGGCTAGAGCAGCCAATGAGCAGTTCTTC. V usage is TRBV5-1 and J usage is TRBJ2-1; D is ambiguous. Trimming removed 0 bases at V and 6 bases at J, with 10 bases between. Germline CDR1 reads SGHRS; CDR2 reads YFSETQ. The CDR3 length is 14 residues.

The chain joins TRBV9 to TRBJ2-1, with D uncertain. V shed 3 bases and J shed 5 bases, with 15 bases lying between them. The CDR3 is made up of 15 amino acids. The germline gives CDR1 SGDLS, CDR2 YYNGEE. The CDR3, as DNA: TGTGCCAGCAGCGAGACTGATTTCCGAAACAATGAGCAGTTCTTC. Translating it yields CASSETDFRNNEQFF.

The chain joins TRBV7-3 to TRBJ1-1; unclear D gene. The CDR3 has 13 residues. Germline V gene sequence: CDR1 SGHTA, CDR2 FQGTGA. Trimming shortened V by 1 base and J by 0 bases, and 3 bases separated the two germline ends. The CDR3 DNA sequence: TGTGCCAGCAGCTTAAACGTGAACACTGAAGCTTTCTTT. Protein sequence: CASSLNVNTEAFF.

A single count supports this clone. The chain carries TRBV30 and TRBJ1-2; TRBD1 aligns across 7 bases. With V trimmed by 3 bases and J by 5 bases, 3 bases remained unmatched. The V gene's germline CDR1 is GTSNPN and CDR2 SVGIG (reference sequence). The CDR3 has 12 amino acids. CDR3 sequence: CAWSYRGYGYTF. The CDR3 nucleotides are TGTGCCTGGAGCTACAGGGGATATGGCTACACCTTC.

V gene TRBV5-5 combines with J gene TRBJ1-1; 7 nucleotides agree with TRBD1. V gave up 6 bases and J gave up 2 bases; unmatched junction bases: 7. The CDR3 is 14 residues long. Germline V gene lookup returns CDR1 SGHKS and CDR2 YYEKEE (reference sequence). CDR3 region: CASTPGQKNTEAFF. For the CDR3, the DNA is TGTGCCAGCACCCCGGGACAGAAAAACACTGAAGCTTTCTTT. The whole variable domain, filled in from reference TRBV5-5 and TRBJ1-1, reads DAGVTQSPTHLIKTRGQQVTLRCSPISGHKSVSWYQQVLGQGPQFIFQYYEKEERGRGNFPDRFSARQFPNYSSELNVNALLLGDSALYLCASTPGQKNTEAFFGQGTRLTVV.

The rearrangement links TRBV7-8 to TRBJ2-1; unclear D gene. The V end was cut by 3 bases, the J end by 0 bases, with 15 bases between. Germline CDR1 SGHVS, CDR2 FQNEAQ. This CDR3 spans 17 amino acids. CDR3 DNA: TGTGCCAGCAGCTTCAGTAGGGCCCCTTCCTCCTACAATGAGCAGTTCTTC. Its protein is CASSFSRAPSSYNEQFF.

V is TRBV5-6 and J is TRBJ1-2, with 9 bases identical to TRBD1. The CDR3 consists of 16 residues. CDR1 and CDR2 (germline): SGHDT, YYEEEE. J gave up 3 bases and V 3 bases, and 9 bases lay outside the gene matches. CDR3 residues: CASSSPGQGSDYGYTF. CDR3 nucleotides: TGTGCCAGCAGCTCACCCGGACAGGGGAGCGACTATGGCTACACCTTC.

V is TRBV19 and J is TRBJ1-5, with D unclear. V lost 2 bases and J 1 base, leaving 15 bases between the germline ends. The CDR3 has 17 amino acids. Germline-derived CDR1 and CDR2 are LNHDA and SQIVND (reference sequence). The CDR3 region is CASSIHEGSESNQPQHF. The CDR3 region has the DNA TGTGCCAGTAGTATACACGAGGGTTCGGAGAGCAATCAGCCCCAGCATTTT.

V usage is TRBV7-8 and J usage is TRBJ2-3; 11 nucleotides agree with TRBD1. With 5 bases clipped from V and 3 bases from J, the junction kept 10 bases outside the gene matches. Germline assignment: CDR1 SGHVS and CDR2 FQNEAQ. CDR3 length: 17 amino acids. CDR3: CASSVKLGTGGTDTQYF. The CDR3 region has the DNA TGTGCCAGCAGCGTAAAGCTAGGGACAGGGGGGACAGATACGCAGTATTTT. The full variable domain, its missing parts supplied by reference TRBV7-8 and TRBJ2-3, is GAGVSQSPRYKVAKRGQDVALRCDPISGHVSLFWYQQALGQGPEFLTYFQNEAQLDKSGLPSDRFFAERPEGSVSTLKIQRTQQEDSAVYLCASSVKLGTGGTDTQYFGPGTRLTVL.

The chain employs TRBV21-1 and TRBJ2-2; the D call of TRBD1 is as the table states it, not checked on the DNA. TRBV21-1 is listed as a pseudogene. The CDR3 covers 15 residues. The CDR3 region is CASSKADRVPGELFF. The DNA of the CDR3 is TGTGCCAGCAGCAAAGCAGACAGGGTCCCCGGGGAGCTGTTTTTT.

In DNA, the CDR3 is TGTGCCAGCACCCGAGGAGGACAGAGGGGGTCACCCCTCCACTTT. Translating it yields CASTRGGQRGSPLHF. This sequence joins TRBV9 and TRBJ1-6, with a tentative D call TRBD1 (6 bases). Trimming shortened V by 6 bases and J by 10 bases, and 20 bases separated the two germline ends. This CDR3 contains 15 residues. In germline, CDR1 is SGDLS, CDR2 YYNGEE.

This sequence joins TRBV20-1 and TRBJ1-1, with TRBD1 as a possible D gene (5 bases). This CDR3 is 11 amino acids long. V gave up 5 bases and J gave up 3 bases, with 7 bases separating them. The germline V gene has CDR1 DFQATT and CDR2 SNEGSKA (reference sequence). This chain's CDR3 is CSAAGYTEAFF. For the CDR3, the DNA is TGCAGTGCTGCAGGGTACACTGAAGCTTTCTTT.